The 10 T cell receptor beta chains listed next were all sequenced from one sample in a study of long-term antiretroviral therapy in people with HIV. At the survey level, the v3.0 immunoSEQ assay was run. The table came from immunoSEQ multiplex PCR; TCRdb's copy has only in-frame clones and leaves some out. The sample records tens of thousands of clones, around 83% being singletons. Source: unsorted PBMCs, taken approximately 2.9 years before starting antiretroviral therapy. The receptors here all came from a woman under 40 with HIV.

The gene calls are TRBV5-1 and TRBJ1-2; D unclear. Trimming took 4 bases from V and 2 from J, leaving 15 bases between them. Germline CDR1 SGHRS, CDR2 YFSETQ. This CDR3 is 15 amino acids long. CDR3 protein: CASSQDSERNYGYTF. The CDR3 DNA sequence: TGCGCCAGCAGCCAAGACTCAGAACGAAACTATGGCTACACCTTC.

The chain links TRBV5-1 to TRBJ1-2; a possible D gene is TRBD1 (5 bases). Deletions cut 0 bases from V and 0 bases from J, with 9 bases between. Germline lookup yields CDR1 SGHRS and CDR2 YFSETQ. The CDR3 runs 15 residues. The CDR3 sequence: CASSLGQTSNYGYTF. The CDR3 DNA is TGCGCCAGCAGCTTGGGACAGACTTCTAACTATGGCTACACCTTC.

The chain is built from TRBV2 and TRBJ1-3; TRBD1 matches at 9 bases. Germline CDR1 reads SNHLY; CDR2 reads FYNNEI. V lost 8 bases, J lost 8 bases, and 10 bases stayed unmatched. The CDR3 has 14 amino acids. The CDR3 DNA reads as TGTGCCAGCTTAGACTGGGACAGGGAATACACCATATATTTT. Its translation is CASLDWDREYTIYF.

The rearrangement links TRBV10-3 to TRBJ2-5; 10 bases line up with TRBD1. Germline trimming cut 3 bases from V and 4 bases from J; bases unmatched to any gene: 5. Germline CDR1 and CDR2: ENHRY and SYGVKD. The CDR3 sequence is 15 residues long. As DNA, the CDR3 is TGTGCCATCAGTGAAGGGACAGGGGATGGAGAGACCCAGTACTTC. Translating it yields CAISEGTGDGETQYF.

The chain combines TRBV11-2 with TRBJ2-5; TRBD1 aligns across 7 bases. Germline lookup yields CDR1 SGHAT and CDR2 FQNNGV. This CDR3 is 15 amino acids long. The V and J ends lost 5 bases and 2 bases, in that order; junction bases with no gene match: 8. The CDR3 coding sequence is TGTGCCAGCAGCGCAGGGACAGCCTATCAAGAGACCCAGTACTTC. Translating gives CASSAGTAYQETQYF.

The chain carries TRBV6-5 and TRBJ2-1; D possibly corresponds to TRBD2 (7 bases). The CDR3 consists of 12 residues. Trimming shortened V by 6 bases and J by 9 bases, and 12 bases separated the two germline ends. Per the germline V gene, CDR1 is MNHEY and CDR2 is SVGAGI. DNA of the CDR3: TGTGCCAGCAGCCCCGGGGGGCCTGAGCAGTTCTTC. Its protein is CASSPGGPEQFF.

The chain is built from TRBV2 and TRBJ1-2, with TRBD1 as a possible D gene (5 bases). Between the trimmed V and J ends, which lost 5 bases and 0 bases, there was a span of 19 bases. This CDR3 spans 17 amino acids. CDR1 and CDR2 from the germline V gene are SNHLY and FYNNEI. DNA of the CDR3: TGTGCCAGCAGTTCGCAGAATCAGGGACTCTCTAACTATGGCTACACCTTC. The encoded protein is CASSSQNQGLSNYGYTF.

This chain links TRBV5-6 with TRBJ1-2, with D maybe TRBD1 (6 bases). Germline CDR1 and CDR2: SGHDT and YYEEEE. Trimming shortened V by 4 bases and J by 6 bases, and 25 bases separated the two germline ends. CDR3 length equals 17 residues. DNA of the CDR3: TGTGCCAGCAGCGCCCAATCGGCGAGAGGGGGGTTGGATGGCTACACCTTC. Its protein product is CASSAQSARGGLDGYTF.

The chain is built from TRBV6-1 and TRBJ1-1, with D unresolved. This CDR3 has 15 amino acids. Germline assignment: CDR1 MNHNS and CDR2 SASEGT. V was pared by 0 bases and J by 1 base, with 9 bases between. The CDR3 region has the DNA TGTGCCAGCAGTGAAGCGAAACCCAGGAACACTGAAGCTTTCTTT. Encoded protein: CASSEAKPRNTEAFF.

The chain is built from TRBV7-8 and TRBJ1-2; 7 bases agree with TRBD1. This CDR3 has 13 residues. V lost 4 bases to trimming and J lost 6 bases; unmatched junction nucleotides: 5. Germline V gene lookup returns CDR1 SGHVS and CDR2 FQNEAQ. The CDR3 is CASSYRDRNGYTF. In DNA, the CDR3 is TGTGCCAGCAGCTATCGGGACAGAAATGGCTACACCTTC.